This T cell receptor beta chain is from a study of T-cell reconstitution after alpha-beta-depleted transplantation in children. Germline V lookup: CDR1 SGHAT, CDR2 FQNNGV. J lost 6 bases, V lost 1 base, and 9 bases had no gene match. CDR3 size: 18 residues. A TCRbeta library incorporating unique molecular identifiers was prepared. TCRdb called the PCR reads again in MiXCR, with one record for every CDR3 protein. This table has approximately 100,000 distinct CDR3 sequences, about 12% appearing once. The source of this sequence is a human donor who donated a stem cell graft to a child with inherited bone marrow failure. The sample here was PBMCs from the stem cell graft donor, taken from the stem cell graft. This sequence joins TRBV11-2 and TRBJ2-1, with 13 bases that match TRBD2. CDR3 loop: CASSLGLAGGGLGNEQFF. CDR3 DNA sequence: TGTGCCAGCAGCTTAGGACTAGCGGGAGGAGGATTAGGCAATGAGCAGTTCTTC.